This TCR beta chain was captured in a study of blood T cell repertoires in COVID-19. Looked up from germline, CDR1 is MNHEY and CDR2 is SMNVEV (reference sequence). CDR3 length equals 17 residues. Participants' reported clinical history set cohort assignment. This table comes from immunoSEQ multiplex PCR, and its TCRdb copy is limited to in-frame clones, with some not included. The table has hundreds of thousands of clones, about nine tenths seen once; the top ten hold around 3%. As for this clone: At one boundary the junction diverges from the germline segment, which might be a read error.

J is TRBJ1-4 and V is TRBV27, with 9 positions matching TRBD1. The clonotype comes from a woman aged 45 to 65 who had recovered from COVID-19. Sequenced sample: PBMCs or T cells enriched from blood (not recorded which). The CDR3, as DNA: TGTGCCAGCAGCTTATCGGGGACAGGGCGTTCTAATGAAAAACTGTTTTTT. Translated, it gives CASSLSGTGRSNEKLFF.